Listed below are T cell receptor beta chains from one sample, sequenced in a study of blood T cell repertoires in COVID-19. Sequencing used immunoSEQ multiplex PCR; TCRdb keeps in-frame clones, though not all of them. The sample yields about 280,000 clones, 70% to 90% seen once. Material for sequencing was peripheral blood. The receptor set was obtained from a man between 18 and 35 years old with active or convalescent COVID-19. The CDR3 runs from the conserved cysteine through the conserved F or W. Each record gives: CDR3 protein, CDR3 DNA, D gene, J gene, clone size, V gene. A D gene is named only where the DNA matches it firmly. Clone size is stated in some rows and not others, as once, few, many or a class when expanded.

CDR3: CASSLGQEQFF; DNA: TGTGCCAGCAGCCTAGGACAGGAGCAGTTCTTC; D: -; J: TRBJ2-1; size: -; V: TRBV5-5
CDR3: CASSPTLTHGYTF; DNA: TGTGCCAGCAGTCCGACTCTAACCCATGGCTACACCTTC; D: -; J: TRBJ1-2; size: -; V: TRBV6-2/TRBV6-3
CDR3: CASSQDLVPGDVTDTQYF; DNA: TGCGCCAGCAGCCAAGATCTAGTACCCGGGGATGTCACAGATACGCAGTATTTT; D: -; J: TRBJ2-3; size: -; V: TRBV4-1
CDR3: CASSWGQTKNSPLHF; DNA: TGTGCCAGCAGCTGGGGACAAACAAAGAATTCACCCCTCCACTTT; D: -; J: TRBJ1-6; size: -; V: TRBV7-9
CDR3: CASSQDMTGGLEQYF; DNA: TGTGCCAGCAGCCAAGATATGACAGGGGGCTTAGAGCAGTACTTC; D: TRBD1; J: TRBJ2-7; size: -; V: TRBV3-1/TRBV3-2
CDR3: CASSQGSSIYEQYF; DNA: TGTGCCAGCAGCCAAGGGTCTAGTATCTACGAGCAGTACTTC; D: -; J: TRBJ2-7; size: -; V: TRBV3-1/TRBV3-2
CDR3: CAIISDSHSGNTIYF; DNA: TGTGCCATCATCAGTGACAGCCACTCTGGAAACACCATATATTTT; D: -; J: TRBJ1-3; size: -; V: TRBV10-3
CDR3: CASSWGDRAQETQYF; DNA: TGCGCCAGCAGCTGGGGGGACAGGGCCCAAGAGACCCAGTACTTC; D: TRBD1; J: TRBJ2-5; size: few; V: TRBV5-1
CDR3: CASSAGGGASYNEQFF; DNA: TGTGCCAGCAGTGCAGGCGGGGGCGCTTCCTACAATGAGCAGTTCTTC; D: -; J: TRBJ2-1; size: -; V: TRBV6-4
CDR3: CASSQGGAGGYTF; DNA: TGTGCCAGCAGCCAAGGCGGAGCGGGGGGCTACACCTTC; D: -; J: TRBJ1-2; size: -; V: TRBV14
CDR3: CASSPRTGPWKKLFF; DNA: TGTGCCAGCAGTCCTAGGACAGGCCCTTGGAAAAAACTGTTTTTT; D: TRBD1; J: TRBJ1-4; size: once; V: TRBV27
CDR3: CASSPMTANTEAFF; DNA: TGTGCCAGCAGCCCTATGACAGCTAACACTGAAGCTTTCTTT; D: -; J: TRBJ1-1; size: once; V: TRBV7-9
CDR3: CASSHGDLSGGATDTQYF; DNA: TGTGCCAGCAGCCACGGAGACCTTAGCGGGGGGGCCACAGATACGCAGTATTTT; D: TRBD2; J: TRBJ2-3; size: -; V: TRBV13
CDR3: CASCSTRSYEQYF; DNA: TGTGCCAGCTGCTCGACACGAAGCTACGAGCAGTACTTC; D: -; J: TRBJ2-7; size: -; V: TRBV12-3/TRBV12-4
CDR3: CASSSGPHYGYTF; DNA: TGTGCCAGCAGCTCTGGCCCTCACTATGGCTACACCTTC; D: -; J: TRBJ1-2; size: -; V: TRBV6-5
CDR3: CASSLGTGGDYGYTF; DNA: TGTGCCAGCAGCCTAGGGACAGGGGGAGACTATGGCTACACCTTC; D: TRBD1; J: TRBJ1-2; size: -; V: TRBV7-9
CDR3: CASSLDFRTSILTF; DNA: TGTGCCAGCAGCTTAGATTTTCGGACAAGCATCCTGACTTTC; D: -; J: TRBJ2-6; size: -; V: TRBV7-8
CDR3: CASSEGWGVGEKLFF; DNA: TGTGCCAGCAGTGAAGGCTGGGGAGTTGGGGAAAAACTGTTTTTT; D: -; J: TRBJ1-4; size: few; V: TRBV6-1
CDR3: CASSFRPSGGATDTQYF; DNA: TGTGCCAGCAGCTTTCGACCTAGCGGGGGGGCAACAGATACGCAGTATTTT; D: TRBD2; J: TRBJ2-3; size: -; V: TRBV5-4
CDR3: CASSPEGAGGFTGELFF; DNA: TGTGCCAGCAGCCCGGAAGGGGCAGGGGGCTTCACCGGGGAGCTGTTTTTT; D: TRBD1; J: TRBJ2-2; size: -; V: TRBV5-5
CDR3: CASSTGLAIYNEQFF; DNA: TGTGCCAGCAGCACGGGACTAGCGATCTACAATGAGCAGTTCTTC; D: TRBD2; J: TRBJ2-1; size: once; V: TRBV7-6
CDR3: CAGGGSPLHF; DNA: TGTGCCGGCGGGGGTTCACCCCTCCACTTT; D: -; J: TRBJ1-6; size: -; V: TRBV6-5
CDR3: CASGRGSNQPQHF; DNA: TGTGCCAGCGGGCGGGGAAGCAATCAGCCCCAGCATTTT; D: -; J: TRBJ1-5; size: -; V: TRBV6-5
CDR3: CASRPWAGALETQYF; DNA: TGTGCCAGCAGACCGTGGGCGGGGGCGTTAGAGACCCAGTACTTC; D: -; J: TRBJ2-5; size: -; V: TRBV6-5